These 19 T cell receptor beta chains were all obtained from the same sample, sequenced in a study of OX40 agonist ivuxolimab in advanced cancers. Only in-frame clones appear in the TCRdb table, and some are missing; sequencing was by immunoSEQ multiplex PCR. The sample shows about 43,000 clones, approximately 86% of them seen only once. Sequenced material: CD4+ or CD8+ T cells sorted from blood, taken in a trial of the OX40 agonist ivuxolimab. All receptors derive from an adult with an advanced solid tumor such as melanoma, head and neck, liver or kidney cancer.

This clone was observed a few times. CDR3 in amino acids: CASSQDGAGTGAHEQYF. The CDR3 DNA reads as TGCGCCAGCAGCCAAGATGGAGCCGGGACAGGGGCCCACGAGCAGTACTTC. This chain uses TRBV4-3 with TRBJ2-7; the match to TRBD1 covers 10 bases. Germline lookup yields CDR1 LGHNA and CDR2 YSLEER. The CDR3 runs to 17 residues. The ends lost 0 bases at V and 5 bases at J; junction bases unmatched: 10.

J is TRBJ1-1 and V is TRBV7-6; D uncertain. This CDR3 comprises 13 residues. Trimming removed 0 bases at V and 5 bases at J, with 7 bases between. CDR1 is SGHVS and CDR2 is FNYEAQ in the germline V gene. In DNA, the CDR3 is TGTGCCAGCAGCTTAGCCGGAACAACTGAAGCTTTCTTT. As protein: CASSLAGTTEAFF. Full variable domain (remainder filled in from reference TRBV7-6 and TRBJ1-1): GAGVSQSPRYKVTKRGQDVALRCDPISGHVSLYWYRQALGQGPEFLTYFNYEAQQDKSGLPNDRFSAERPEGSISTLTIQRTEQRDSAMYRCASSLAGTTEAFFGQGTRLTVV.

The genes are TRBV28 and TRBJ1-5; possibly TRBD1 for D (6 bases). V was clipped by 3 bases and J by 2 bases, with 8 bases between them. Germline V gives CDR1 MDHEN, CDR2 SYDVKM. The CDR3 contains 14 residues. The CDR3 protein is CASSLWTGNQPQHF. The CDR3 nucleotides are TGTGCCAGCAGTTTGTGGACAGGCAATCAGCCCCAGCATTTT.

The J gene is TRBJ2-1, the V gene TRBV10-2, with D unclear. This CDR3 region has 11 residues. V was pared by 10 bases and J by 6 bases, with 10 bases between. The germline V gene encodes CDR1 WSHSY and CDR2 SAAADI. CDR3 DNA: TGCGCCACCACTTTAAGCAATGAGCAGTTCTTC. Translating gives CATTLSNEQFF.

This clone was counted a single time. Germline is not matched at one junction end, which may reflect a read error. J is TRBJ2-7 and V is TRBV5-5; a weak D match, TRBD2 (6 bases). The CDR3 sequence is 10 residues long. In germline, CDR1 is SGHKS, CDR2 YYEKEE (reference sequence). As DNA, the CDR3 is TGTGCCAGCAGCGCGGGACGGGTCGAATTC. Its translation is CASSAGRVEF.

The rearrangement joins TRBV7-3 to TRBJ2-7, with 8 bases aligning to TRBD2. Looked up from germline, CDR1 is SGHTA and CDR2 is FQGTGA. After removal of 3 bases from V and 5 bases from J, the junction contained 3 bases not matched to a gene. The CDR3 sequence is 13 residues long. The CDR3 bases are TGTGCCAGCAGCTTCGGACTAGCCGACGAGCAGTACTTC. Its translation: CASSFGLADEQYF.

This rearrangement joins TRBV27 to TRBJ2-7, with D possibly TRBD2 on 6 matching bases. CDR3 size: 15 residues. V lost 2 bases to trimming and J lost 2 bases, with 13 bases between them. CDR1 MNHEY and CDR2 SMNVEV come from the germline V gene (reference sequence). CDR3 residues: CASSLGLASTYEQYF. DNA of the CDR3: TGTGCCAGCAGTTTAGGTCTAGCGAGCACCTACGAGCAGTACTTC.

This rearrangement joins TRBV9 to TRBJ2-7; 11 bases are shared with TRBD2. The CDR3 consists of 15 residues. The V segment lost 2 bases and the J segment 4 bases; nucleotides outside the gene matches: 5. From germline, CDR1 is SGDLS and CDR2 YYNGEE. CDR3 residues: CASSVTSGSHYEQYF. CDR3 sequence (DNA): TGTGCCAGCAGCGTTACTAGCGGGAGTCATTACGAGCAGTACTTC.

The V and J genes are TRBV6-6 and TRBJ2-2, with D unclear. Germline V gives CDR1 MNHNY, CDR2 SVGAGI (reference sequence). V shed 7 bases and J shed 2 bases, with 8 bases lying between them. The CDR3 runs to 13 residues. CDR3 DNA sequence: TGTGCCAGCACAGATGGTAACACCGGGGAGCTGTTTTTT. This translates into CASTDGNTGELFF.

This clone was found once. The chain has TRBV5-6 and TRBJ2-2; D uncertain. The V end was cut by 4 bases, the J end by 0 bases, with 16 bases between. There are 17 residues in the CDR3. Per germline, CDR1 SGHDT and CDR2 YYEEEE. Written as DNA, the CDR3 is TGTGCCAGCAGCCCAACCCTCGGACGGGCGAACACCGGGGAGCTGTTTTTT. Its protein is CASSPTLGRANTGELFF. Complete variable domain (other parts from reference TRBV5-6 and TRBJ2-2): DAGVTQSPTHLIKTRGQQVTLRCSPKSGHDTVSWYQQALGQGPQFIFQYYEEEERQRGNFPDRFSGHQFPNYSSELNVNALLLGDSALYLCASSPTLGRANTGELFFGEGSRLTVL.

The table lists this clone with a count of one. The rearrangement uses TRBV5-4 and TRBJ2-7, with no clear D. Germline CDR1 and CDR2: SGHNT and YYREEE (reference sequence). Trimming removed 0 bases from V and 4 bases from J, with 5 bases in between. CDR3 length: 12 amino acids. The CDR3 DNA is TGTGCCAGCAGCTTGGATTTGTACGAGCAGTACGTC. This gives the protein CASSLDLYEQYV.

The chain uses TRBV5-1 and TRBJ2-3; no clear D gene. The length of the CDR3 is 14 residues. Germline CDR1 and CDR2: SGHRS and YFSETQ. Trimming cost V 4 bases and J 6 bases, with 15 bases left between them. CDR3 nucleotide sequence: TGCGCCAGCAGCCCCTCGCCCCTAGTGGATACGCAGTATTTT. It is translated as CASSPSPLVDTQYF.

This chain links TRBV14 with TRBJ2-1, with 12 bases that match TRBD2. CDR3 length equals 14 residues. Germline CDR1 SGHDN, CDR2 FVKESK. V gave up 8 bases and J gave up 4 bases; unmatched junction bases: 3. CDR3 nucleotides: TGTGCCAGCGGAGGGACTAGCGGGTACAATGAGCAGTTCTTC. It codes for CASGGTSGYNEQFF.

The V gene is TRBV4-1, the J gene TRBJ2-3; TRBD2 matches at 10 bases. V trimming: 1 base; J trimming: 5 bases; junction bases outside the gene matches: 6. Germline-derived CDR1 and CDR2 are MGHRA and YSYEKL. This CDR3 has 16 residues. CDR3: CASSQVTSGVRDTQYF. For the CDR3, the DNA is TGCGCCAGCAGCCAAGTCACTAGCGGGGTGAGAGATACGCAGTATTTT.

J is TRBJ2-2 and V is TRBV10-3, with TRBD1 matching 9 bases. Germline V gene lookup returns CDR1 ENHRY and CDR2 SYGVKD. The V gene end was trimmed by 4 bases and the J gene end by 5 bases; junction bases not matched to a gene: 14. The CDR3 has 18 residues. CDR3 amino acids: CAISGPGQGTSITGELFF. CDR3 DNA sequence: TGTGCCATCAGTGGGCCGGGACAGGGTACTAGCATAACCGGGGAGCTGTTTTTT.

This clone was seen more than once but under ten times. V and J are TRBV5-4 and TRBJ1-2; the match to TRBD1 covers 10 bases. Germline CDR1 is SGHNT and CDR2 is YYREEE (reference sequence). CDR3 length: 14 residues. V shed 4 bases and J 6 bases; nucleotides not matched to a gene: 6. The CDR3 spells CASSVSGTGDGYTF. The DNA for the CDR3 is TGTGCCAGCAGCGTATCCGGGACAGGGGATGGCTACACCTTC.

The V gene is TRBV4-1, the J gene TRBJ2-2; no definite D call. Deletions cut 6 bases from V and 6 bases from J, with 8 bases between. Germline V gene lookup returns CDR1 MGHRA and CDR2 YSYEKL. This CDR3 has 12 residues. The CDR3 loop is CASSRTAGELFF. The DNA of the CDR3 is TGCGCCAGCAGTAGGACGGCCGGGGAGCTGTTTTTT.

DNA of the CDR3: TGCGCCAGCAGCTCTATCACCGGGGCGCCAAATGAAGCTTTCTTT. Translated: CASSSITGAPNEAFF. The V call is TRBV5-1, the J call TRBJ1-1; D perhaps matches TRBD1 (5 bases). V was trimmed by 3 bases and J by 7 bases, leaving 19 bases between them. Per the germline V gene, CDR1 is SGHRS and CDR2 is YFSETQ. The CDR3 has 15 amino acids.

The chain joins TRBV29-1 to TRBJ2-7; unclear D gene. Germline lookup yields CDR1 SQVTM and CDR2 ANQGSEA. This CDR3 contains 13 residues. The V end was cut by 1 base, the J end by 3 bases, with 10 bases between. Written as DNA, the CDR3 is TGCAGCGTTGAAGTCTCTGGCCTCTACGAGCAGTACTTC. Amino acids: CSVEVSGLYEQYF.